This section outlines one TCR beta chain sequence together with its context. This entry comes from a study of blood T cell repertoires in COVID-19. Looking at the study overall: T cells, B-cell-depleted T cells, or PBMCs supplied cDNA or gDNA.

Germline CDR1 SGHVS, CDR2 FNYEAQ. The V segment lost 5 bases and the J segment 5 bases; nucleotides outside the gene matches: 9. The CDR3 spans 15 residues. Methods used by the authors: Researchers report that nucleated cell counts were estimated from reference gene primer amplification. Data came from immunoSEQ multiplex PCR; TCRdb stores just in-frame clones and leaves some out. That table is the source of V, J and clone size, and D and trimming were worked out from the DNA. The data show 70,000 to 95,000 clones, just under 80% seen once. The genes are TRBV7-6 and TRBJ2-5; 9 nucleotides align to TRBD2. The sequencing sample was made of peripheral blood. This sequence originates from a human donor in a cohort sampled during active COVID-19. As DNA, the CDR3 is TGTGCCAGCAGCCCCCACGGGACTAGCCGGGAGACCCAGTACTTC. It is translated as CASSPHGTSRETQYF.